This T cell receptor beta chain was retrieved from a study of blood T cell repertoires in COVID-19. J was trimmed by 10 bases and V by 4 bases; bases with no gene match: 4. CDR3 length equals 14 residues. The V gene's germline CDR1 is WNHNN and CDR2 SYGVQD (reference sequence). Method: immunoSEQ multiplex PCR; TCRdb's copy keeps in-frame clones and lacks some. The sample holds 130,000 to 150,000 clones, 88% seen once. Sequencing input: peripheral blood. The genes are TRBV10-1 and TRBJ1-6, with 10 bases fitting TRBD1. The source of this sequence is a man between 65 and 80 years old with acute or convalescent COVID-19. CDR3 sequence reads: CASSGTGGGSPLHF. In DNA, the CDR3 is TGCGCCAGCAGTGGGACAGGGGGAGGATCACCCCTCCACTTT.